This TCR beta chain was sequenced during a study of post-analysis software for immune sequencing data. General study findings and limits: When patients were compared with controls, a handful of TRBV segments were more frequent, TRBV5-6, TRBV5-1 and TRBV20-1 among them.

This clonotype was detected only a few times. The antigen remains unidentified. Germline V CDR1 and CDR2: DFQATT, SNEGSKA (reference sequence). V lost 3 bases, J lost 0 bases, and 13 bases lay in between. This CDR3 has 15 residues. Unique-molecular-identifier-tagged TCR beta cDNA libraries were used. Between about 0.95 and 11 million T cells gave rise to 500,000 to 650,000 cDNA molecules. MiXCR was run by TCRdb on the PCR reads, yielding one entry per CDR3 protein. This sample has hundreds of thousands of distinct CDR3 sequences, with 25% to 30% found just once. The sample consisted of blood. The receptor comes from a girl aged 5-17 years with multiple sclerosis. The chain links TRBV20-1 to TRBJ2-3; D gene uncertain. The CDR3 DNA reads as TGCAGTGCTAGCCCCGGGCGGTCTAGCACAGATACGCAGTATTTT. Its protein product is CSASPGRSSTDTQYF.